Each of the 21 T cell receptor beta chains below was sequenced from the same sample in a study of identical twins. TCRdb independently ran MiXCR on the 5' RACE reads; one entry per CDR3 protein. Seen here are fewer than 800,000 distinct CDR3 sequences, about 7.1% observed once, and the top ten hold around 1.6%. These data are also associated with another study on yellow fever vaccine responses in identical twins.

The sequenced material came from PBMCs. The receptor source for this set is a woman between 18 and 29 years old in good health.

This clonotype was seen a handful of times. The CDR3 DNA sequence: TGTGCCATCAGTGAAATAGCGGGGACTGATACGCAGTATTTT. Translating it yields CAISEIAGTDTQYF. The rearrangement uses TRBV10-3 and TRBJ2-3; the match to TRBD2 covers 8 bases. The CDR3 consists of 14 residues. Germline assignment: CDR1 ENHRY and CDR2 SYGVKD. V lost 3 bases and J lost 6; bases outside the gene matches: 5.

This clonotype appeared many times. The chain recombines TRBV9 with TRBJ2-1; 8 bases align to TRBD2. The ends lost 3 bases at V and 4 bases at J; junction bases unmatched: 12. CDR1 and CDR2 (germline): SGDLS, YYNGEE. This CDR3 has 17 residues. This CDR3 is CASSDAAGASAYNEQFF. Written as DNA, the CDR3 is TGTGCCAGCAGCGACGCAGCGGGAGCATCTGCTTACAATGAGCAGTTCTTC. Variable domain in full (rest from reference TRBV9 and TRBJ2-1): DSGVTQTPKHLITATGQRVTLRCSPRSGDLSVYWYQQSLDQGLQFLIQYYNGEERAKGNILERFSAQQFPDLHSELNLSSLELGDSALYFCASSDAAGASAYNEQFFGPGTRLTVL.

The chain links TRBV2 to TRBJ2-1; D not resolved. Between the trimmed V and J ends, which lost 6 bases and 9 bases, there was a span of 12 bases. From germline, CDR1 is SNHLY and CDR2 FYNNEI. CDR3 length: 12 amino acids. CDR3 region: CASRMRIGEQFF. For the CDR3, the DNA is TGTGCCAGCAGGATGCGGATCGGTGAGCAGTTCTTC.

The chain is built from TRBV5-5 and TRBJ2-1, with D hard to call. Trimming stripped 4 bases from V and 8 bases from J, with 25 bases between. In germline, CDR1 is SGHKS, CDR2 YYEKEE (reference sequence). This CDR3 contains 17 residues. CDR3 region: CASSPTVVQAWVYEQFF. DNA for the CDR3: TGTGCCAGCAGCCCTACGGTCGTTCAGGCGTGGGTTTATGAGCAGTTCTTC.

This clonotype was counted ten times or more. V and J are TRBV12-3 or TRBV12-4 and TRBJ1-1; a weak D match, TRBD1 (6 bases). Trimming left V 5 bases short and J 3 bases short, with 13 bases between. There are 14 residues in the CDR3. This CDR3 reads CASSPPGVYTEAFF. CDR3 nucleotides: TGTGCCAGCAGTCCACCAGGGGTTTACACTGAAGCTTTCTTT.

This clonotype was picked up many times. This chain connects TRBV7-9 to TRBJ1-4; D ambiguous. This CDR3 comprises 17 residues. The ends were cut back, 3 bases at V and 0 bases at J, with 14 bases in the middle. Germline CDR1 is SEHNR and CDR2 is FQNEAQ (reference sequence). CDR3 sequence (DNA): TGTGCCAGCAGCTTCGGCGGGGATACGGCAACTAATGAAAAACTGTTTTTT. Protein: CASSFGGDTATNEKLFF.

This clonotype has just a few counts. The V and J genes are TRBV25-1 and TRBJ2-3; maybe TRBD1 (6 bases). Looked up from germline, CDR1 is MGHDK and CDR2 is SYGVNS. Trimming removed 1 base at V and 3 bases at J, with 11 bases between. This CDR3 has 15 residues. CDR3 nucleotides: TGTGCCAGCAGTGAATCCAGGGGCCAGACAGATACGCAGTATTTT. Its protein is CASSESRGQTDTQYF. The full variable domain, with the rest looked up from reference TRBV25-1 and TRBJ2-3, is EADIYQTPRYLVIGTGKKITLECSQTMGHDKMYWYQQDPGMELHLIHYSYGVNSTEKGDLSSESTVSRIRTEHFPLTLESARPSHTSQYLCASSESRGQTDTQYFGPGTRLTVL.

This rearrangement joins TRBV20-1 to TRBJ2-7; D unresolved. V lost 3 bases and J lost 6, with 9 bases in between. CDR1 DFQATT and CDR2 SNEGSKA come from the germline V gene (reference sequence). The length of the CDR3 is 11 residues. The CDR3 sequence: CSASSPGEQYF. In DNA, the CDR3 is TGCAGTGCTAGCTCCCCCGGCGAGCAGTACTTC.

This clonotype showed up many times. The chain couples TRBV5-1 to TRBJ2-7; 7 bases map to TRBD2. V lost 4 bases to trimming and J lost 6 bases; unmatched junction nucleotides: 7. The CDR3 extends over 13 amino acids. Germline assignment: CDR1 SGHRS and CDR2 YFSETQ. CDR3 sequence: CASSPGGTSEQYF. In DNA form, the CDR3 reads TGCGCCAGCAGCCCGGGGGGTACAAGCGAGCAGTACTTC.

CDR3 DNA sequence: TGCGCCAGCAGCTTCGGACTAAGCTCCTACGAGCAGTACTTC. It is translated as CASSFGLSSYEQYF. The J gene is TRBJ2-7, the V gene TRBV5-1, with D perhaps TRBD2 (6 bases). Trimming cost V 2 bases and J 0 bases, with 9 bases left between them. Looked up from germline, CDR1 is SGHRS and CDR2 is YFSETQ. This CDR3 is 14 amino acids long.

This rearrangement joins TRBV7-9 to TRBJ1-1; D ambiguous. Germline loops: CDR1 SEHNR, CDR2 FQNEAQ (reference sequence). Trimming cost V 5 bases and J 9 bases, with 16 bases left between them. The CDR3 spans 13 residues. The CDR3 region has the DNA TGTGCCAGCAGCCAGACCCCAGCAGATCAAGCTTTCTTT. As protein: CASSQTPADQAFF.

CDR3 in DNA: TGTGCCAGCAGGACCCCTGGAGCGGGGGAAGAGACCCAGTACTTC. Translating gives CASRTPGAGEETQYF. The chain joins TRBV3-1 to TRBJ2-5, with 8 bases fitting TRBD2. Germline V gene sequence: CDR1 LGHDT, CDR2 YNNKEL (reference sequence). The CDR3 contains 15 residues. After removal of 6 bases from V and 3 bases from J, the junction contained 9 bases not matched to a gene.

The chain couples TRBV5-1 to TRBJ2-1; TRBD1 aligns across 10 bases. CDR3 length: 18 residues. Germline V CDR1 and CDR2: SGHRS, YFSETQ. The ends lost 3 bases at V and 6 bases at J; junction bases unmatched: 15. CDR3 residues: CASSSNPGGTGVGNEQFF. Written as DNA, the CDR3 is TGCGCCAGCAGCTCTAACCCGGGGGGGACAGGGGTGGGCAATGAGCAGTTCTTC.

This clonotype was detected only a few times. The gene calls are TRBV28 and TRBJ2-5; D uncertain. Trimming cost V 3 bases and J 0 bases, with 5 bases left between them. This CDR3 is 13 amino acids long. CDR1 and CDR2 from the germline V gene are MDHEN and SYDVKM. The DNA for the CDR3 is TGTGCCAGCAGTTTCAATAACCAAGAGACCCAGTACTTC. This sequence encodes CASSFNNQETQYF. Variable domain in full (rest from reference TRBV28 and TRBJ2-5): DVKVTQSSRYLVKRTGEKVFLECVQDMDHENMFWYRQDPGLGLRLIYFSYDVKMKEKGDIPEGYSVSREKKERFSLILESASTNQTSMYLCASSFNNQETQYFGPGTRLLVL.

There are a few counts of this clonotype. J is TRBJ1-4 and V is TRBV20-1, with TRBD1 matching over 9 bases. The CDR3 loop spans 13 amino acids. Per the germline V gene, CDR1 is DFQATT and CDR2 is SNEGSKA (reference sequence). Trimming removed 5 bases from V and 11 bases from J; junction bases left unmatched: 9. The CDR3 DNA reads as TGCAGTGCTCGACTATGGACAGGGGACAAACTGTTTTTT. It yields the protein CSARLWTGDKLFF.

The chain has TRBV18 and TRBJ2-7; D may be TRBD2 (5 bases). The CDR3 sequence is 17 residues long. The ends were cut back, 0 bases at V and 2 bases at J, with 17 bases in the middle. Germline V lookup: CDR1 KGHSH, CDR2 LQKENI. CDR3 in amino acids: CASSPPDLERSPYEQYF. The CDR3 bases are TGTGCCAGCTCACCACCCGATTTAGAGCGGTCACCCTACGAGCAGTACTTC.

Comment on this clonotype: At one of its ends the junction is not consistent with the germline gene, which may arise from a read error. The chain recombines TRBV12-3 or TRBV12-4 with TRBJ2-7; TRBD1 aligns across 12 bases. The CDR3 runs to 17 residues. DNA for the CDR3: TGTACCAGCAGTTTACCCCCGGGACAGGGGGCCAGATACGAGCAGTACTTC. Its protein is CTSSLPPGQGARYEQYF.

This clonotype was picked up many times. The chain recombines TRBV20-1 with TRBJ1-2; D is perhaps TRBD1 (5 bases). The germline CDR1 and CDR2 sequences are DFQATT and SNEGSKA (reference sequence). V lost 2 bases and J 5 bases, leaving 12 bases between the germline ends. The CDR3 totals 13 residues. In DNA, the CDR3 is TGCAGTGCTAGACCCACGGCAGGGTATGGCTACACCTTC. Translating it yields CSARPTAGYGYTF.

This clonotype was picked up a small number of times. The rearrangement links TRBV20-1 to TRBJ2-2; tentative D call: TRBD1 (5 bases). This CDR3 contains 11 residues. Per germline, CDR1 DFQATT and CDR2 SNEGSKA (reference sequence). The germline V and J ends were trimmed by 6 bases and 6 bases, with 8 bases remaining between them. This CDR3 is CSAEQAGELFF. CDR3 bases: TGCAGTGCGGAACAGGCCGGGGAGCTGTTTTTT.

This clonotype was seen a few times. This chain uses TRBV29-1 with TRBJ2-5; D may correspond to TRBD1 or TRBD2 (5 bases each). Trimming took 7 bases from V and 1 from J, leaving 16 bases between them. CDR3 size: 14 residues. CDR1 is SQVTM, CDR2 ANQGSEA, per germline. Here the CDR3 DNA reads TGCAGCGCGGGACGAGTAGGGATCCAAGAGACCCAGTACTTC. It yields the protein CSAGRVGIQETQYF.

This clonotype occurred many times. The chain couples TRBV7-2 to TRBJ2-1, with 8 bases matching TRBD2. The junction had 12 bases not matched to a gene; V was cut back by 5 bases and J by 6 bases. The CDR3 consists of 16 residues. Germline values: CDR1 SGHTA, CDR2 FQGNSA. CDR3 sequence (DNA): TGTGCCAGCAGCCCATATTCCGGGACTAGGTCCAATGAGCAGTTCTTC. This sequence encodes CASSPYSGTRSNEQFF.